The 17 T cell receptor beta chains below all came from one sample that was sequenced in a study of blood T cell repertoires in COVID-19. Clones were sequenced by immunoSEQ multiplex PCR, and TCRdb holds only the in-frame ones, with some missing. The table includes 250,000 or so clones, 89% detected once. The specimen was peripheral blood. The receptors here all came from a woman between 40 and 50 years old who had recovered from COVID-19.

The chain recombines TRBV7-2 with TRBJ2-5, with 8 bases aligning to TRBD2. There are 15 residues in the CDR3. Germline V gene data show CDR1 as SGHTA and CDR2 as FQGNSA. V shed 5 bases, J shed 5 bases, and the junction held 10 bases outside the gene matches. The chain's CDR3 is CASSGTSSYRETQYF. The CDR3 region has the DNA TGTGCCAGCAGCGGGACTAGTAGCTACCGGGAGACCCAGTACTTC.

The count of this clone is one. The chain carries TRBV28 and TRBJ1-2, with 7 bases fitting TRBD1. This CDR3 has 15 residues. The germline CDR1 and CDR2 sequences are MDHEN and SYDVKM. V gave up 5 bases and J gave up 1 base; unmatched junction bases: 7. For the CDR3, the DNA is TGTGCCAGCAGTCCCGGGACAGCCGGTAACTATGGCTACACCTTC. Protein sequence: CASSPGTAGNYGYTF.

The rearrangement uses TRBV10-1 and TRBJ2-7; TRBD2 might be the D (6 bases). The CDR3 length is 13 residues. Germline V gene lookup returns CDR1 WNHNN and CDR2 SYGVQD (reference sequence). V was pared by 5 bases and J by 4 bases, with 12 bases between. CDR3 nucleotides: TGCGCCAGCAGTCTAGCTGCGGGATACGAGCAGTACTTC. Encoded protein: CASSLAAGYEQYF.

This chain joins TRBV18 and TRBJ2-2; D is unresolved. This CDR3 has 13 residues. Per the germline V gene, CDR1 is KGHSH and CDR2 is LQKENI. V was trimmed by 2 bases and J by 6 bases, leaving 7 bases between them. The CDR3 DNA reads as TGTGCCAGCTCACCAGATAGAGCCGGGGAGCTGTTTTTT. Protein sequence: CASSPDRAGELFF.

This clone showed up just a few times. CDR3 amino acids: CASSIAFGPTPEQYF. The DNA of the CDR3 is TGTGCCAGTAGTATAGCTTTCGGTCCTACCCCCGAGCAGTACTTC. This chain connects TRBV19 to TRBJ2-7; no definite D call. The CDR3 is 15 amino acids. Germline CDR1 is LNHDA and CDR2 is SQIVND (reference sequence). Trimming took 1 base from V and 6 from J, leaving 16 bases between them.

J is TRBJ2-1 and V is TRBV14; the match to TRBD1 covers 8 bases. With V trimmed by 4 bases and J by 4 bases, 12 bases remained unmatched. This CDR3 is 17 amino acids long. Germline CDR1 SGHDN, CDR2 FVKESK. The CDR3, as DNA: TGTGCCAGCAGCCCGGGACAGGTGGCATTCAAGTACAATGAGCAGTTCTTC. It encodes CASSPGQVAFKYNEQFF.

The V call is TRBV18, the J call TRBJ2-7; 8 bases are a match to TRBD1. Germline-derived CDR1 and CDR2 are KGHSH and LQKENI. CDR3 length: 17 residues. V trimming: 4 bases; J trimming: 2 bases; junction bases outside the gene matches: 13. In nucleotides, the CDR3 is TGTGCCAGCTCACAGGGGACAGGCAAGCGGGCCACCTACGAGCAGTACTTC. Protein: CASSQGTGKRATYEQYF. Drawing the rest from reference TRBV18 and TRBJ2-7, the complete variable domain is NAGVMQNPRHLVRRRGQEARLRCSPMKGHSHVYWYRQLPEEGLKFMVYLQKENIIDESGMPKERFSAEFPKEGPSILRIQQVVRGDSAAYFCASSQGTGKRATYEQYFGPGTRLTVT.

The chain has TRBV29-1 and TRBJ1-5, with 7 bases that match TRBD1. CDR3 length equals 14 residues. Losses at the gene ends were 6 bases for V and 3 bases for J; bases not matched to a gene: 8. Germline V gene lookup returns CDR1 SQVTM and CDR2 ANQGSEA. The CDR3 region has the DNA TGCAGCGTCCAAATTACAGGGGACAATCAGCCCCAGCATTTT. This codes for CSVQITGDNQPQHF.

CDR3 nucleotides: TGTGCCAGCAGCTTCCCTGCAGGCAATTCACCCCTCCACTTT. This translates into CASSFPAGNSPLHF. V usage is TRBV7-2 and J usage is TRBJ1-6; no reliable D call. The CDR3 is 14 residues long. Germline CDR1 and CDR2: SGHTA and FQGNSA. Trimming pared 3 bases from V and 7 bases from J, leaving 10 bases between.

V and J are TRBV9 and TRBJ2-3, with 8 bases lining up with TRBD1. From germline, CDR1 is SGDLS and CDR2 YYNGEE. V dropped 2 bases and J dropped 5; count of bases not matched to a gene: 7. This CDR3 spans 15 amino acids. In DNA, the CDR3 is TGTGCCAGCAGCGTGAGGGACAGGAGTAAAGATACGCAGTATTTT. The encoded protein is CASSVRDRSKDTQYF. Using reference TRBV9 and TRBJ2-3 for the parts outside the CDR3, the full variable domain is DSGVTQTPKHLITATGQRVTLRCSPRSGDLSVYWYQQSLDQGLQFLIQYYNGEERAKGNILERFSAQQFPDLHSELNLSSLELGDSALYFCASSVRDRSKDTQYFGPGTRLTVL.

The J gene is TRBJ2-2, the V gene TRBV12-2; TRBD2 is taken as the D call from the table, unchecked against the DNA. TRBV12-2 is deemed a pseudogene. This CDR3 comprises 20 residues. In DNA form, the CDR3 reads TGTGCAAGTCGCTTTACCGGGACTAGCGGGAGTAGGGCGTCCCCTGGGGAGCTGTTTTTT. Its translation is CASRFTGTSGSRASPGELFF.

This clone was observed once. The V gene is TRBV24-1, the J gene TRBJ2-2; the D gene is possibly TRBD1 (5 bases). The CDR3 has 14 amino acids. With 3 bases removed from V and 5 bases from J, the gap between germline ends came to 9 bases. From germline, CDR1 is KGHDR and CDR2 SFDVKD. Here the CDR3 DNA reads TGTGCCACCAGTGATCGATCAGGGACCGGGGAGCTGTTTTTT. Translated: CATSDRSGTGELFF.

The chain couples TRBV7-8 to TRBJ1-1; D call uncertain. The germline CDR1 and CDR2 sequences are SGHVS and FQNEAQ. The length of the CDR3 is 13 residues. The V end was cut by 2 bases, the J end by 1 base, with 5 bases between. The CDR3 DNA follows: TGTGCCAGCAGCTTATATCGGAACACTGAAGCTTTCTTT. This translates into CASSLYRNTEAFF.

The V and J genes are TRBV11-3 and TRBJ1-1; D not resolved. Trimming took 5 bases from V and 1 from J, leaving 20 bases between them. Germline V gene data show CDR1 as SGHNT and CDR2 as YENEEA. The CDR3 extends over 17 amino acids. DNA of the CDR3: TGTGCCAGCAGCCACGACGGCCGGGGAAGAGGGAACACTGAAGCTTTCTTT. Residues: CASSHDGRGRGNTEAFF.

The DNA of the CDR3 is TGTGCCAGCAGCCAAGGGGGACAGGGAGGTGAAAAACTGTTTTTT. It encodes CASSQGGQGGEKLFF. This rearrangement joins TRBV3-1 (or the pseudogene TRBV3-2) to TRBJ1-4; 9 positions match TRBD1. The CDR3 is 15 amino acids. Germline loops: CDR1 LGHDT, CDR2 YNNKEL (reference sequence). V lost 1 base and J lost 7; bases outside the gene matches: 4.

The chain uses TRBV19 and TRBJ2-7, with D tentatively TRBD1 (6 bases). Germline V lookup: CDR1 LNHDA, CDR2 SQIVND (reference sequence). V lost 0 bases, J lost 2 bases, and 14 bases lay in between. The CDR3 is 16 amino acids. This CDR3 is CASSIDLPGEAYEQYF. CDR3 in DNA: TGTGCCAGTAGTATAGATCTACCAGGGGAAGCCTACGAGCAGTACTTC.

The genes are TRBV2 and TRBJ2-2; 7 nucleotides align to TRBD2. The CDR3 consists of 16 residues. Losses at the gene ends were 5 bases for V and 1 base for J; bases not matched to a gene: 7. Germline loops: CDR1 SNHLY, CDR2 FYNNEI. The CDR3 DNA follows: TGTGCCAGCAGTTGGACTAGTCGGATGAACACCGGGGAGCTGTTTTTT. It codes for CASSWTSRMNTGELFF.